The 18 T cell receptor beta chains listed next were all sequenced from one sample in a study of PD-L1 blockade in urothelial cancer. Libraries were prepared by immunoSEQ multiplex PCR; TCRdb keeps only in-frame clonotypes and omits some of them. The sample contains 40,000 to 55,000 clones, approximately 80% of which appear only once. Sequences were derived from PBMCs, sampled around atezolizumab (anti-PD-L1) treatment. The receptors come from a man aged 35-49 years with urothelial cancer.

The chain links TRBV27 to TRBJ2-1, with D maybe TRBD1 (6 bases). The V and J ends lost 4 bases and 12 bases respectively, with 10 bases between them. CDR3 length: 11 amino acids. Germline loops: CDR1 MNHEY, CDR2 SMNVEV (reference sequence). CDR3: CASSSTGGQFF. The CDR3 region has the DNA TGTGCCAGCAGTTCGACAGGAGGGCAGTTCTTC.

The chain couples TRBV4-1 to TRBJ1-1; unclear D gene. Germline V gene data show CDR1 as MGHRA and CDR2 as YSYEKL. The V gene lost 6 bases and the J gene lost 1 base, with 9 bases spanning the gap. This CDR3 region has 13 residues. The CDR3 bases are TGCGCCAGCAGGATCAACTGGAACACTGAAGCTTTCTTT. It codes for CASRINWNTEAFF.

The chain uses TRBV6-5 and TRBJ2-7, with TRBD1 identical over 7 bases. CDR1 is MNHEY, CDR2 SVGAGI, per germline. J was trimmed by 6 bases and V by 2 bases; bases with no gene match: 7. This CDR3 has 14 residues. DNA of the CDR3: TGTGCCAGCAGTTACACCCGGGACAGCCTCGAGCAGTACTTC. It yields the protein CASSYTRDSLEQYF.

The gene calls are TRBV19 and TRBJ2-7; 8 bases fit TRBD1. CDR1 LNHDA and CDR2 SQIVND come from the germline V gene (reference sequence). Unmatched junction bases numbered 11, after V lost 6 bases and J lost 4 bases. The CDR3 is made up of 15 amino acids. The CDR3 DNA reads TGTGCCAGTAGCTTGGTAGGACAGGGAGGATACGAGCAGTACTTC. It specifies CASSLVGQGGYEQYF.

The chain carries TRBV5-6 and TRBJ2-1; D unclear. The CDR3 sequence is 11 residues long. Germline loops: CDR1 SGHDT, CDR2 YYEEEE. V gave up 3 bases and J gave up 9 bases, with 7 bases separating them. The chain's CDR3 is CASSSRSEQFF. The CDR3 region has the DNA TGTGCCAGCAGCTCCCGGTCTGAGCAGTTCTTC. Full variable domain (remainder filled in from reference TRBV5-6 and TRBJ2-1): DAGVTQSPTHLIKTRGQQVTLRCSPKSGHDTVSWYQQALGQGPQFIFQYYEEEERQRGNFPDRFSGHQFPNYSSELNVNALLLGDSALYLCASSSRSEQFFGPGTRLTVL.

The CDR3 is CASSINQETQYF. The CDR3 DNA reads TGTGCCAGCAGCATAAACCAAGAGACCCAGTACTTC. This chain uses TRBV5-5 with TRBJ2-5; no clear D gene. In germline, CDR1 is SGHKS, CDR2 YYEKEE (reference sequence). The V gene lost 4 bases and the J gene lost 0 bases, with 4 bases spanning the gap. CDR3 length: 12 amino acids.

The chain employs TRBV27 and TRBJ2-3; 8 bases line up with TRBD2. CDR3 length: 16 amino acids. The germline gives CDR1 MNHEY, CDR2 SMNVEV (reference sequence). Trimming cost V 0 bases and J 0 bases; bases outside gene matches: 2. The CDR3 region has the DNA TGTGCCAGCAGTTTATCTCCTAGCGGGAGCACAGATACGCAGTATTTT. Its translation: CASSLSPSGSTDTQYF.

The chain has TRBV28 and TRBJ2-1; 10 bases align to TRBD2. The ends lost 3 bases at V and 7 bases at J; junction bases unmatched: 9. This CDR3 contains 16 residues. The germline CDR1 and CDR2 sequences are MDHEN and SYDVKM. The CDR3 nucleotides are TGTGCCAGCAGTTTGGGGAGCGGGAGGGCCGGGAATGAGCAGTTCTTC. Translation: CASSLGSGRAGNEQFF.

By frequency in the sample, this clone is medium-sized (0.01 to 0.1%). The rearrangement joins TRBV5-1 to TRBJ1-2; 12 bases fit TRBD1. Losses at the gene ends were 3 bases for V and 6 bases for J; bases not matched to a gene: 3. The CDR3 length is 14 residues. The germline V gene has CDR1 SGHRS and CDR2 YFSETQ. CDR3 amino acids: CASSWGTGGNGYTF. For the CDR3, the DNA is TGCGCCAGCAGCTGGGGGACAGGGGGCAATGGCTACACCTTC.

The chain employs TRBV2 and TRBJ1-5, with D possibly being TRBD1 (6 bases). Germline values: CDR1 SNHLY, CDR2 FYNNEI. The CDR3 totals 15 residues. The V gene lost 5 bases and the J gene lost 9 bases, with 20 bases spanning the gap. The CDR3 nucleotides are TGTGCCAGCAGTCCCGGGGGGCCTTTGGACCGGCCCCAGCATTTT. Translation gives CASSPGGPLDRPQHF. The whole variable domain, filled in from reference TRBV2 and TRBJ1-5, reads EPEVTQTPSHQVTQMGQEVILRCVPISNHLYFYWYRQILGQKVEFLVSFYNNEISEKSEIFDDQFSVERPDGSNFTLKIRSTKLEDSAMYFCASSPGGPLDRPQHFGDGTRLSIL.

The rearrangement links TRBV11-2 to TRBJ2-7; 12 bases align to TRBD2. J lost 7 bases, V lost 4 bases, and 11 bases had no gene match. The germline V gene has CDR1 SGHAT and CDR2 FQNNGV. The CDR3 length is 16 residues. The DNA of the CDR3 is TGTGCCAGCAGCTCAGGACTAGCGGGGATCCAGGGGGAGCAGTACTTC. As protein: CASSSGLAGIQGEQYF.

This chain uses TRBV5-1 with TRBJ1-5; the D gene is possibly TRBD1 (6 bases). The length of the CDR3 is 13 residues. Germline loops: CDR1 SGHRS, CDR2 YFSETQ. Trimming cost V 4 bases and J 5 bases, with 10 bases left between them. In nucleotides, the CDR3 is TGCGCCAGCAGCCTACAGGGCGATCAGCCCCAGCATTTT. Its protein is CASSLQGDQPQHF.

This clone is a singleton in its sample. In nucleotides, the CDR3 is TGTGCCAGCTCACCGGGGCTGAGGGGGTATGGCTACACCTTC. This sequence encodes CASSPGLRGYGYTF. The gene calls are TRBV18 and TRBJ1-2; D might be TRBD1 (6 bases). This CDR3 has 14 amino acids. The germline CDR1 and CDR2 sequences are KGHSH and LQKENI. V lost 3 bases to trimming and J lost 5 bases, with 13 bases between them.

The chain links TRBV4-3 to TRBJ2-5; D gene unclear. Germline-derived CDR1 and CDR2 are LGHNA and YSLEER. V was cut by 0 bases and J by 3 bases, with 11 bases left in between. This CDR3 is built from 15 residues. CDR3 sequence (DNA): TGCGCCAGCAGCCAAGATGAAGGAGTGGAAGAGACCCAGTACTTC. It encodes CASSQDEGVEETQYF.

The rearrangement uses TRBV27 and TRBJ1-4, with 9 bases that match TRBD1. In germline, CDR1 is MNHEY, CDR2 SMNVEV (reference sequence). CDR3 length: 16 amino acids. J was trimmed by 8 bases and V by 4 bases; bases with no gene match: 11. The DNA of the CDR3 is TGTGCCAGCAGTTCCCGCCGGGACAGGGACCAAGAAAAACTGTTTTTT. Encoded protein: CASSSRRDRDQEKLFF.

DNA for the CDR3: TGTGCCAGCAGCTCCGACGGCGGGTCAAATGAAAAACTGTTTTTT. Amino acids: CASSSDGGSNEKLFF. The chain recombines TRBV7-2 with TRBJ1-4; the D is unclear. The V end was cut by 4 bases, the J end by 5 bases, with 14 bases between. This CDR3 contains 15 residues. The germline CDR1 and CDR2 sequences are SGHTA and FQGNSA.

This clone showed up just once. V gene TRBV5-6 combines with J gene TRBJ2-3; 8 nucleotides align to TRBD2. This CDR3 spans 17 amino acids. In germline, CDR1 is SGHDT, CDR2 YYEEEE. J gave up 1 base and V 4 bases, and 11 bases lay outside the gene matches. CDR3 nucleotides: TGTGCCAGCAGCCCGGGACGTGTAGCGGGACGCACAGATACGCAGTATTTT. It specifies CASSPGRVAGRTDTQYF.

A note on this clone: This CDR3 is also generated by other DNA sequences in the sample. The gene calls are TRBV19 and TRBJ1-1; D is ambiguous. Per germline, CDR1 LNHDA and CDR2 SQIVND (reference sequence). The germline V and J ends were trimmed by 1 base and 2 bases, with 8 bases remaining between them. There are 14 residues in the CDR3. CDR3: CASSIGRQNTEAFF. CDR3 DNA sequence: TGTGCCAGTAGTATAGGGCGGCAAAACACTGAAGCTTTCTTT.